Reported below is one TCR beta chain. Its antigen is as yet unknown. Germline values: CDR1 ENHRY, CDR2 SYGVKD. V gave up 2 bases and J gave up 4 bases, with 17 bases separating them. The CDR3 contains 16 residues. Sequenced by immunoSEQ multiplex PCR; TCRdb stores in-frame clones only, minus some. The data contain approximately 32,000 clones, less than 80% of them singletons. The entry originates in a study of STAT5B mutations in CD4+ large granular lymphocyte leukemia. Study background: Among healthy donors, a particular HLA allele went with more CDR3 'QG' motifs. Study results and limitations: Compared with healthy controls (2/35), patient top clones favored TRBV06 (8/27).

Sequencing input: CD4+ T cells from blood buffy coats. The receptor was derived from a human donor in good health. J is TRBJ1-2 and V is TRBV10-3, with D tentatively TRBD1 (6 bases). CDR3: CAISENQLGASYGYTF. In DNA form, the CDR3 reads TGTGCCATCAGTGAGAACCAGCTGGGGGCCTCCTATGGCTACACCTTC.